This is a list of T cell receptor beta chains from one sample in a study of blood T cell repertoires in COVID-19. Only in-frame clones appear in the TCRdb table, and some are missing; sequencing was by immunoSEQ multiplex PCR. The sample has about 45,000 clones; 83% are singletons. The sequenced sample consisted of peripheral blood. The receptors originated from a man at least 80 years old in a cohort sampled during active COVID-19. Each CDR3 is given with its conserved first and last residue. Each record gives: V gene, clone size, D gene, J gene, CDR3 DNA, CDR3 protein. A D gene is named only where the DNA matches it firmly. Expanded clones get a size class; other rows say once, few or many, or leave the size out.

>TRBV5-1|-|-|TRBJ1-2
TGCGCCAGCAGCCCACTGCCGAGTTACTATGGCTACACCTTC
CASSPLPSYYGYTF
>TRBV19|-|-|TRBJ2-1
TGTGCCAGTAGTAGCGCCCGGAGCTCCTACAATGAGCAGTTCTTC
CASSSARSSYNEQFF
>TRBV7-2|-|TRBD1|TRBJ1-5
TGTGCCAGCAGCCCCGGGACAGGGGTTCAGCCCCAGCATTTT
CASSPGTGVQPQHF
>TRBV5-1|-|-|TRBJ1-2
TGCGCCAGCTACCCGGGGGGGGCGACGTATGGCTACACCTTC
CASYPGGATYGYTF
>TRBV11-2|-|TRBD1|TRBJ2-2
TGTGCCAGCAGCTCAGGCGCCGGGACAGGGGTCCACGGGGAGCTGTTTTTT
CASSSGAGTGVHGELFF
>TRBV28|-|-|TRBJ1-2
TGTGCCAGCAGCCAGGGAGGGGTTGTCTATGGCTACACCTTC
CASSQGGVVYGYTF
>TRBV3-1/TRBV3-2|-|-|TRBJ1-4
TGTGCCAGCAGCCAAGATGGCCTTAATGAAAAACTGTTTTTT
CASSQDGLNEKLFF
>TRBV7-9|-|TRBD2|TRBJ2-3
TGTGCCAGCAGCTACACTAGCGGGGGAGATACGCAGTATTTT
CASSYTSGGDTQYF
>TRBV4-3|-|-|TRBJ2-2
TGCGCCAGCAGCCATCAGACTTCCACCGGGGAGCTGTTTTTT
CASSHQTSTGELFF
>TRBV5-4|-|TRBD1|TRBJ2-1
TGTGCCAGCAGCTGGCTGGACAGGGGGGACAATGAGCAGTTCTTC
CASSWLDRGDNEQFF
>TRBV19|-|TRBD1|TRBJ1-6
TGTGCCAGTAGTGCCTGGGACAGGGGTCGGAATTCACCCCTCCACTTT
CASSAWDRGRNSPLHF
>TRBV3-1/TRBV3-2|-|TRBD2|TRBJ2-3
TGTGCCAGCAGCTACGGACTAGCGGGGGGCCACGATACGCAGTATTTT
CASSYGLAGGHDTQYF
>TRBV5-5|few|TRBD1|TRBJ1-1
TGTGCCAGCAGATCCCGAGACAGGGCCACTGAAGCTTTCTTT
CASRSRDRATEAFF
>TRBV7-2|-|-|TRBJ2-3
TGTGCCAGCAGCTTACAGCCAGGGCGCGGCACAGATACGCAGTATTTT
CASSLQPGRGTDTQYF
>TRBV28|-|TRBD1|TRBJ2-7
TGTGCCAGCAGTCGAATGACAGGGACCTACGAGCAGTACTTC
CASSRMTGTYEQYF
>TRBV30|-|TRBD2|TRBJ2-7
TGTGCCTGGAGTGTATGGGGGGGAACCTACGAGCAGTACTTC
CAWSVWGGTYEQYF
>TRBV5-1|-|TRBD2|TRBJ2-7
TGCGCCAGCAGCTTGCCGGCTAGCGGGGGGGGTGAGCAGTACTTC
CASSLPASGGGEQYF
>TRBV28|-|TRBD1|TRBJ2-3
TGTGCCAGCAGTCTCCTAGGGACAGGGGGCACAGATACGCAGTATTTT
CASSLLGTGGTDTQYF
>TRBV2|-|TRBD2|TRBJ2-3
TGTGCCAGCCAACTAGCGGGAGGGCGGGCAGATACGCAGTATTTT
CASQLAGGRADTQYF
>TRBV11-2|medium-sized|-|TRBJ1-6
TGTGCCAGCAGCCCCATGCGGGGGGCCCTCCACTTT
CASSPMRGALHF
>TRBV5-1|-|-|TRBJ2-4
TGCGCCAGCAGCACCGGGCCGTCGGAGGACATTCAGTACTTC
CASSTGPSEDIQYF
>TRBV28|-|TRBD2|TRBJ2-2
TGTGCCAGCACCCATCTTCAGGGCGGGAGAGTCACCGGGGAGCTGTTTTTT
CASTHLQGGRVTGELFF
>TRBV9|once|TRBD2|TRBJ2-7
TGTGCCAGCAGCGTAGGCGGGAGCTCCTACGAGCAGTACTTC
CASSVGGSSYEQYF
>TRBV3-1/TRBV3-2|few|-|TRBJ1-6
TGTGCCAGCAGCCAAGATAGGTTGGGCGGGTCACCCCTCCACTTT
CASSQDRLGGSPLHF
>TRBV5-6|few|TRBD1|TRBJ2-5
TGTGCCAGCAGCTTCCGGGACAGGGGCTGGGAGACCCAGTACTTC
CASSFRDRGWETQYF
>TRBV6-1|-|-|TRBJ1-6
TGTGCCAGCAGTGAAGCGTCACTATCACCCCTCCACTTT
CASSEASLSPLHF
>TRBV10-2|few|-|TRBJ2-7
TGCGCCAGCAATATGGGACATACTTACGAGCAGTACTTC
CASNMGHTYEQYF
>TRBV28|-|TRBD1|TRBJ1-6
TGTGCCAGCAGAAAGACAGGGGGCAGTTCACCCCTCCACTTT
CASRKTGGSSPLHF
>TRBV10-3|few|-|TRBJ1-2
TGTGCCATCAGTGATCGACAGCGCTATGGCTACACCTTC
CAISDRQRYGYTF
>TRBV7-9|-|-|TRBJ1-2
TGTGCCAGCAGCTTTGAGGGGGACTATGGCTACACCTTC
CASSFEGDYGYTF
>TRBV5-5|-|TRBD2|TRBJ2-5
TGTGCCAGCAGCTTGGTCCCGGGACTAGGAGAGACCCAGTACTTC
CASSLVPGLGETQYF
>TRBV29-1|few|-|TRBJ1-3
TGCAGCGTTGAGAGTCCTGGAAACACCATATATTTT
CSVESPGNTIYF
>TRBV3-1/TRBV3-2|-|-|TRBJ1-1
TGTGCCAGCAGCCAAGATATTCAGGAGAACACTGAAGCTTTCTTT
CASSQDIQENTEAFF
>TRBV3-1/TRBV3-2|-|-|TRBJ2-3
TGTGCCAGCAGCGGCAGGGGCACAGATACGCAGTATTTT
CASSGRGTDTQYF
>TRBV4-1|few|TRBD1|TRBJ1-2
TGCGCCAGCAGCCACAGACAGGGGGCGAGCTATGGCTACACCTTC
CASSHRQGASYGYTF
>TRBV2|-|TRBD2|TRBJ2-2
TGTGCCAGCAGCAAAGCGGGAGTCGGCACCGGGGAGCTGTTTTTT
CASSKAGVGTGELFF
>TRBV19|-|TRBD1|TRBJ1-1
TGTGCCAGTAGCCTCCGGACAGGGATCGGCACTGAAGCTTTCTTT
CASSLRTGIGTEAFF
>TRBV9|-|TRBD1|TRBJ2-7
TGTGCCAGCAGCTCCCGACAGGGGACGGCCTACGAGCAGTACTTC
CASSSRQGTAYEQYF
>TRBV7-2|-|TRBD1|TRBJ2-7
TGTGCCAGCAGCTTAGGACAGGGGATGGGGTACGAGCAGTACTTC
CASSLGQGMGYEQYF
>TRBV4-1|few|-|TRBJ1-5
TGCGCCAGCAGCCAAGTAGGCAGGGGCGGGAATCAGCCCCAGCATTTT
CASSQVGRGGNQPQHF
>TRBV2|-|-|TRBJ1-2
TGTGCCAGCAGACAGGGTTATGGCTACACCTTC
CASRQGYGYTF
>TRBV5-4|once|-|TRBJ2-2
TGTGCCAGCAGCTTGGCCCCTACGGGGACGAACACCGGGGAGCTGTTTTTT
CASSLAPTGTNTGELFF
>TRBV9|-|-|TRBJ2-3
TGTGCCAGCAGCGTAGGCGTGGCGGTAGTTGGCACAGATACGCAGTATTTT
CASSVGVAVVGTDTQYF
>TRBV28|-|-|TRBJ1-3
TGTGCCAGCAGTTTATATCAGGGGAGCTCTGGAAACACCATATATTTT
CASSLYQGSSGNTIYF
>TRBV27|few|TRBD2|TRBJ2-6
TGTGCCAGCGGACGACTAGCCTCTGGGGCCAACGTCCTGACTTTC
CASGRLASGANVLTF
>TRBV2|-|-|TRBJ2-5
TGTGCCAGCAGTTCGGCCAGGCGCGAGACCCAGTACTTC
CASSSARRETQYF
>TRBV5-1|few|TRBD2|TRBJ2-3
TGCGCCAGCAGCGATAGCGGGGAACGCACAGATACGCAGTATTTT
CASSDSGERTDTQYF
>TRBV19|-|-|TRBJ1-2
TGTGCCAGTAGTCCGCGGGGTAGCAGCTACACCTTC
CASSPRGSSYTF
>TRBV28|-|-|TRBJ2-2
TGTGCCAGCAAGCTCGGGGGGAACACCGGGGAGCTGTTTTTT
CASKLGGNTGELFF